This T cell receptor beta chain was sequenced in a study of PD-1 blockade in classical Hodgkin lymphoma. In regard to this clone: The antigen is unknown.

CDR3 size: 14 residues. Germline V gene lookup returns CDR1 MGHDK and CDR2 SYGVNS. Trimming left V 3 bases short and J 5 bases short, with 14 bases between. Produced via immunoSEQ multiplex PCR; TCRdb's table is partial and in-frame only. Here the sample spans just over 14,000 clones, roughly nine tenths being singletons. Findings and caveats of the study: Newly diagnosed patients had baseline TCR diversity that was reportedly lower than that of healthy donors. Factors driving the repertoire differences, possibly disease activity or prior therapy, remain undefined.

The sample's time point: newly diagnosed, previously untreated cHL patient sample. It was by magnetic negative selection that CD8+ T cells were isolated from thawed PBMCs. Comparator PBMCs were from newly diagnosed, untreated classical Hodgkin lymphoma. This sequence joins TRBV25-1 and TRBJ2-7, with D perhaps matching TRBD2 (7 bases). This receptor was taken from a human donor with classical Hodgkin lymphoma. Sample: CD8+ T cells from blood. The CDR3 region is CASSEVLGGDEQYF. The CDR3 coding sequence is TGTGCCAGCAGTGAGGTTTTAGGGGGGGACGAGCAGTACTTC.